Here is one TCR beta chain with its context. Its target is unknown. This record belongs to a study of shared clonotypes between healthy human individuals. The assay ran at deep level. Over several immunoSEQ plates, each subset's genomic DNA was distributed in even portions. Each replicate PCR on the sorted subsets used about 220 ng DNA (approximately 33,000 T cell genomes). The protocol was immunoSEQ multiplex PCR, while the TCRdb copy is restricted to in-frame clones and leaves out a portion. The sample includes over 800,000 clones, 80% to 95% seen only once; the top ten take 24%. CD45RO-negative, CCR7-positively selected cells formed the naive CD8 fraction, excluding terminally differentiated effector memory CD45RA+ cells. With V trimmed by 5 bases and J by 7 bases, 8 bases remained unmatched. CDR1 PRHDT and CDR2 FYEKMQ come from the germline V gene (reference sequence). The CDR3 contains 16 residues.

Study results and caveats: Generation probabilities were higher for clonotypes shared across all four sorted-subset donors than for unshared ones.

The rearrangement uses TRBV13 and TRBJ2-1, with TRBD2 matching over 13 bases. Sequencing was performed on naive CD8+ T cells sorted from blood. This TCR derives from a man aged 25-45 years in good health. Here the CDR3 DNA reads TGTGCCAGCAGCCCCCGGACTAGCGGGAGTGTTAATGAGCAGTTCTTC. Amino acids: CASSPRTSGSVNEQFF.